This T cell receptor beta chain comes out of a study of cytomegalovirus exposure and HLA in healthy donors. Study-level results: Links to common viral pathogens appeared, in a later analysis, for several of the most significant clusters.

A remark on this clone: Its cognate antigen is unknown.

In the PCR, 60 Vbeta and 13 Jbeta primers were used. Clones were sequenced by immunoSEQ multiplex PCR, and TCRdb holds only the in-frame ones, with some missing. The table includes under 200,000 clones, about two thirds detected once. Sequencing input: PBMCs. This clonotype was obtained from a woman in her late teens or twenties in good health and CMV-seropositive.

The CDR3 DNA follows: TGTGCCAGCACTTCTGAACCGGGACATGGAAGCAATCAGCCCCAGCATTTT. This gives the protein CASTSEPGHGSNQPQHF. The rearrangement joins TRBV7-3 to TRBJ1-5; perhaps TRBD1 as D (6 bases). Per germline, CDR1 SGHTA and CDR2 FQGTGA. This CDR3 spans 17 amino acids. Trimming took 7 bases from V and 1 from J, leaving 20 bases between them.